This T cell receptor beta chain comes out of a study of blood T cells in healthy people across ages. Comment on this clonotype: Its matching antigen is unknown.

Points from the study as a whole: Getting older went along with TCR beta diversity per million T cells dropping roughly linearly.

Using a J-beta primer mix together with a sample-barcoded 5' primer, a second PCR was run for roughly 6 to 11 cycles. Every molecule of cDNA carried a tag from a template-switch adaptor with 12 random nucleotides. TCRdb analysed the 5' RACE reads with MiXCR anew, one entry per CDR3 protein. The sample gives 1.8 million or so distinct CDR3 sequences, about two fifths of which show up once; 20% to 25% is in the top ten. Sequencing was performed on blood. The receptor was derived from a human donor in good health.

The CDR3 DNA reads as TGCAGTGCTAGAGGGGGCCCAGGGGCGAGTGGCTACACCTTC. Translating it yields CSARGGPGASGYTF. This chain joins TRBV20-1 and TRBJ1-2, with a tentative D call TRBD1 (6 bases). The V end was cut by 1 base, the J end by 7 bases, with 16 bases between. Looked up from germline, CDR1 is DFQATT and CDR2 is SNEGSKA (reference sequence). The CDR3 length is 14 residues.